One T cell receptor beta chain is described in this entry. Germline values: CDR1 SGHRS, CDR2 YFSETQ. The CDR3 runs to 15 residues. V shed 2 bases and J shed 8 bases, with 19 bases lying between them. This sample is drawn from a study of T cell responses to AZD1222 COVID-19 vaccine. The data were produced by immunoSEQ multiplex PCR, yet TCRdb's version contains in-frame clones alone and is incomplete. Here the sample spans over 85,000 clones, around nine tenths being singletons. This sample comprised peripheral blood, obtained 28 days after the second AZD1222 dose. The TCR sequence derives from an adult who received the AZD1222 COVID-19 vaccine. The chain joins TRBV5-1 to TRBJ1-2, with D possibly matching TRBD1 (6 bases). The CDR3 DNA reads as TGCGCCAGCAGCTTAGACAGGACTATCGTTGGGGGCTACACCTTC. Its protein is CASSLDRTIVGGYTF.